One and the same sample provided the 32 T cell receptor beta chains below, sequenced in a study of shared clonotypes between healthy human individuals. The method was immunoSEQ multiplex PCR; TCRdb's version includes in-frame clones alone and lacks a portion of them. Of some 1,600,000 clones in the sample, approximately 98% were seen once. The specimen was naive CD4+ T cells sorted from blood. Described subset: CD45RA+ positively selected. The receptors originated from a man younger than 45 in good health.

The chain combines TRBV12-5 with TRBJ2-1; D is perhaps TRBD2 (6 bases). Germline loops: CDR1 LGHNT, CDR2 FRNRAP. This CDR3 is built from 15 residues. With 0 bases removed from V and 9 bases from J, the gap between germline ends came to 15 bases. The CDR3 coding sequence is TGTGCTAGTGGTTTGGTACTAGCCAAATACGGTGAGCAGTTCTTC. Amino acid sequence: CASGLVLAKYGEQFF.

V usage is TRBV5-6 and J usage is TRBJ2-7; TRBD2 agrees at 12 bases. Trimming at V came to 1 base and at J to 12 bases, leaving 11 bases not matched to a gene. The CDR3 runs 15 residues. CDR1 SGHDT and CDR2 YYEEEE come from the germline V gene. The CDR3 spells CASSLMVTSGSKLYF. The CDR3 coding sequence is TGTGCCAGCAGCTTGATGGTGACTAGCGGGAGTAAACTGTACTTC. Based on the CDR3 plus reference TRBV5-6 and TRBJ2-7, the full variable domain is DAGVTQSPTHLIKTRGQQVTLRCSPKSGHDTVSWYQQALGQGPQFIFQYYEEEERQRGNFPDRFSGHQFPNYSSELNVNALLLGDSALYLCASSLMVTSGSKLYFGPGTRLTVT.

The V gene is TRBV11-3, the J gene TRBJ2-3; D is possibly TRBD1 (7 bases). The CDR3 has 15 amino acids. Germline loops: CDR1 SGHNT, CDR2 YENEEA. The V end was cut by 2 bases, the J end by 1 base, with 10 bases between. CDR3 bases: TGTGCCAGCAGCTTACAGGGGGGACGCACAGATACGCAGTATTTT. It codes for CASSLQGGRTDTQYF.

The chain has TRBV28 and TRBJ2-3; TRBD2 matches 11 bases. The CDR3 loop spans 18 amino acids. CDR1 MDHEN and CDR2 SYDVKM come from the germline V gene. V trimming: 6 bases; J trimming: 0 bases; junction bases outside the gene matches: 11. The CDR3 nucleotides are TGTGCCAGCAGCTCAGGACTAGCGGGTCTGACTAGCACAGATACGCAGTATTTT. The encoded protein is CASSSGLAGLTSTDTQYF. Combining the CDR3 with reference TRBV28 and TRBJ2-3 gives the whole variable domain DVKVTQSSRYLVKRTGEKVFLECVQDMDHENMFWYRQDPGLGLRLIYFSYDVKMKEKGDIPEGYSVSREKKERFSLILESASTNQTSMYLCASSSGLAGLTSTDTQYFGPGTRLTVL.

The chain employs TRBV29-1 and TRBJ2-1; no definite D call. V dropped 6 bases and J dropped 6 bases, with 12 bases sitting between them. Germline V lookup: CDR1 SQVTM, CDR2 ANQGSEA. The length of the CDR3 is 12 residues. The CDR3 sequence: CSVTGVINEQFF. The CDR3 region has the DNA TGCAGCGTCACCGGCGTAATCAATGAGCAGTTCTTC.

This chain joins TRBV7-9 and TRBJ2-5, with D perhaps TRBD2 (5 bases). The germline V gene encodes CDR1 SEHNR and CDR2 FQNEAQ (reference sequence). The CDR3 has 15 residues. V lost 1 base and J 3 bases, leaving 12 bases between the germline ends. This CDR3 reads CASSLGPTREETQYF. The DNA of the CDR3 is TGTGCCAGCAGCTTAGGGCCCACTAGGGAAGAGACCCAGTACTTC.

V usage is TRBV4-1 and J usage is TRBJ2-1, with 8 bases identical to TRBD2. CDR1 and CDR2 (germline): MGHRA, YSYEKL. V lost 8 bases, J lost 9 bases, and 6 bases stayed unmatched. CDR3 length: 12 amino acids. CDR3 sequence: CASSSGSLEQFF. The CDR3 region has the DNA TGCGCCAGCTCGAGCGGGAGTCTTGAGCAGTTCTTC.

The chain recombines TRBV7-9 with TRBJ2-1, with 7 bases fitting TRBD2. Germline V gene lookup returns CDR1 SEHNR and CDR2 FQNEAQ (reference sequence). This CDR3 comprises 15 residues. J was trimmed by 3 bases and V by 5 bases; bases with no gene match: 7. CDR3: CASSPPGGHYNEQFF. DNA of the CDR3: TGTGCCAGCAGCCCCCCGGGAGGACACTACAATGAGCAGTTCTTC.

DNA for the CDR3: TGTGCCAGCAGTTATGGGGCCACTAGGGCAGAGACCCAGTACTTC. Encoded protein: CASSYGATRAETQYF. The chain employs TRBV28 and TRBJ2-5; D assignment may be TRBD1 or TRBD2 (5 bases each). Germline-derived CDR1 and CDR2 are MDHEN and SYDVKM. This CDR3 contains 15 residues. V shed 4 bases and J shed 4 bases, with 16 bases lying between them.

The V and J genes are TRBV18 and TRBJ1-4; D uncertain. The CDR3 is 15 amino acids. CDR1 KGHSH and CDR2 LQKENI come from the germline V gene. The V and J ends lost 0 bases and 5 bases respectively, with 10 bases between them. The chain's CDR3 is CASSPPGSLNEKLFF. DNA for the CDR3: TGTGCCAGCTCACCACCCGGCAGTTTGAATGAAAAACTGTTTTTT.

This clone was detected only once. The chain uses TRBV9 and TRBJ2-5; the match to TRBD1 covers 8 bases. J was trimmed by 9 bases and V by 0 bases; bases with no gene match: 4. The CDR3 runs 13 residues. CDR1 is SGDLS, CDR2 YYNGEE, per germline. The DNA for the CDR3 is TGTGCCAGCAGCGTAGCTCGACAGGGGCCCCAGTACTTC. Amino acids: CASSVARQGPQYF.

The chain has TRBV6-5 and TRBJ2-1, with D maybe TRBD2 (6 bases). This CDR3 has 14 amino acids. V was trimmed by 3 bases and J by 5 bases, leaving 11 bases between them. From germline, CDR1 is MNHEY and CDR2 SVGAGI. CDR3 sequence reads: CASSYLARNNEQFF. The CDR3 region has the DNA TGTGCCAGCAGTTATCTAGCGCGCAACAATGAGCAGTTCTTC.

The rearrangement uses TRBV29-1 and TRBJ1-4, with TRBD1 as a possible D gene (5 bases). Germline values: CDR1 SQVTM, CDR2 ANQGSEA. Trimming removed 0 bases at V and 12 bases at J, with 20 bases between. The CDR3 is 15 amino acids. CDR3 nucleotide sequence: TGCAGCGTTGAAGAAGGACGCCGACCGGGGGGGGAACTGTTTTTT. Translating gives CSVEEGRRPGGELFF.

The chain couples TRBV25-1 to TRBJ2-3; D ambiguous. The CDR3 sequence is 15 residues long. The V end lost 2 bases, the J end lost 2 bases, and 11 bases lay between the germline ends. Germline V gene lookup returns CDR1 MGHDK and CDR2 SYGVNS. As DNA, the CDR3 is TGTGCCAGCAGTGAAGGTTGGGCCACCACAGATACGCAGTATTTT. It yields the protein CASSEGWATTDTQYF.

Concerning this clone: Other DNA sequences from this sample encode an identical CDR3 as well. The CDR3 bases are TGTGCCAGCAGAACGGACCGTAATCAGCCCCAGCATTTT. It codes for CASRTDRNQPQHF. The chain combines TRBV2 with TRBJ1-5; D gene uncertain. The CDR3 is 13 residues long. Germline CDR1 SNHLY, CDR2 FYNNEI. The V end lost 6 bases, the J end lost 4 bases, and 10 bases lay between the germline ends.

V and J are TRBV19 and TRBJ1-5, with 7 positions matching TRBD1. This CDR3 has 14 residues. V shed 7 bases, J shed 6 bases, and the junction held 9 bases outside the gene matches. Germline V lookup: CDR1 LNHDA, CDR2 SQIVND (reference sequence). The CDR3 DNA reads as TGTGCCAGTAACCCGACAGGGAGGCGTCAGCCCCAGCATTTT. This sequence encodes CASNPTGRRQPQHF.

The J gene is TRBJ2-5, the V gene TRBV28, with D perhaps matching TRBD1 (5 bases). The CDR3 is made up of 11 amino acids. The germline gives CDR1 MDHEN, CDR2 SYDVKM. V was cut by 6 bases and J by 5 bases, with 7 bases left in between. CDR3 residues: CASRGQETQYF. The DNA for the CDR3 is TGTGCCAGCAGGGGGCAGGAGACCCAGTACTTC.

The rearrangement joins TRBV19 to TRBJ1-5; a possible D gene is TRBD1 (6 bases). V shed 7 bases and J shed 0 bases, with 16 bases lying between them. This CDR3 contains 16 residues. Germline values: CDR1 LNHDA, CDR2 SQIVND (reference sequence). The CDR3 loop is CASMRRGGLSNQPQHF. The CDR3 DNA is TGTGCCAGTATGCGGCGGGGGGGGCTTAGCAATCAGCCCCAGCATTTT. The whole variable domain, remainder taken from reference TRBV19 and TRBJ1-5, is DGGITQSPKYLFRKEGQNVTLSCEQNLNHDAMYWYRQDPGQGLRLIYYSQIVNDFQKGDIAEGYSVSREKKESFPLTVTSAQKNPTAFYLCASMRRGGLSNQPQHFGDGTRLSIL.

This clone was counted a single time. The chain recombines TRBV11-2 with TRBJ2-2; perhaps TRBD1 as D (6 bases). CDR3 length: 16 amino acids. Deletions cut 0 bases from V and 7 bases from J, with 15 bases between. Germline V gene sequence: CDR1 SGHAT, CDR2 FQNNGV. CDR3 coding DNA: TGTGCCAGCAGCTTAGAACAGGGATATGATTTCGGGGAGCTGTTTTTT. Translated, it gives CASSLEQGYDFGELFF. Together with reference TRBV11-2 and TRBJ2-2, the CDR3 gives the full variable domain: EAGVAQSPRYKIIEKRQSVAFWCNPISGHATLYWYQQILGQGPKLLIQFQNNGVVDDSQLPKDRFSAERLKGVDSTLKIQPAKLEDSAVYLCASSLEQGYDFGELFFGEGSRLTVL.

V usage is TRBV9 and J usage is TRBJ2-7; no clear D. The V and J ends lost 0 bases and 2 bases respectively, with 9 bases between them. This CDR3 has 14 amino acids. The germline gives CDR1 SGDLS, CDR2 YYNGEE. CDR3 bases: TGTGCCAGCAGCGTAGGTTCTCAACCCTACGAGCAGTACTTC. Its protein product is CASSVGSQPYEQYF.

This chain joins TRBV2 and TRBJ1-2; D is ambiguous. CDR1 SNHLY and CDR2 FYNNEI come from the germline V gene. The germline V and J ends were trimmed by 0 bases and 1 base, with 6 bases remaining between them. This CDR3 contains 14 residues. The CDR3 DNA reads TGTGCCAGCAGTGAAGCGCGGGTTAACTATGGCTACACCTTC. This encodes CASSEARVNYGYTF. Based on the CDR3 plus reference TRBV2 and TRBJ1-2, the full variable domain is EPEVTQTPSHQVTQMGQEVILRCVPISNHLYFYWYRQILGQKVEFLVSFYNNEISEKSEIFDDQFSVERPDGSNFTLKIRSTKLEDSAMYFCASSEARVNYGYTFGSGTRLTVV.

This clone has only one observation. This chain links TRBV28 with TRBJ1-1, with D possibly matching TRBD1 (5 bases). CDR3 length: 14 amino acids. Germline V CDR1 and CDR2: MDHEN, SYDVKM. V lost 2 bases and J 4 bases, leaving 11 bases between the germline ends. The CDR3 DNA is TGTGCCAGCAGTTTAGTCCAGGGCTCCACTGAAGCTTTCTTT. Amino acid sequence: CASSLVQGSTEAFF.

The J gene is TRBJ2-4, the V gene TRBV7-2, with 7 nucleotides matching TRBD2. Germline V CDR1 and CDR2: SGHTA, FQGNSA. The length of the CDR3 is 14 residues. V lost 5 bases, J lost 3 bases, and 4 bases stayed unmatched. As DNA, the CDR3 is TGTGCCAGCAGCCAAGCGGGGAGCAAAAACATTCAGTACTTC. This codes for CASSQAGSKNIQYF.

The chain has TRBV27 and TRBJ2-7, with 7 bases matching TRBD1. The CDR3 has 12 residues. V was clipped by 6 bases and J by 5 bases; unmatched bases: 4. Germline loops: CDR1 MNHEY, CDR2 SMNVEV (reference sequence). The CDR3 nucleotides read TGTGCCAGCAGCGGCAGGGGGAACGAGCAGTACTTC. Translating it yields CASSGRGNEQYF.

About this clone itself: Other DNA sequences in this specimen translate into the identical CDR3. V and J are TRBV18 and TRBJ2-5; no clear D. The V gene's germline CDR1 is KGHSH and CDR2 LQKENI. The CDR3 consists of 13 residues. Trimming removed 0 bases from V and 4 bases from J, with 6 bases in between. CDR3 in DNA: TGTGCCAGCTCACCACCGGGCCTAGAGACCCAGTACTTC. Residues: CASSPPGLETQYF.

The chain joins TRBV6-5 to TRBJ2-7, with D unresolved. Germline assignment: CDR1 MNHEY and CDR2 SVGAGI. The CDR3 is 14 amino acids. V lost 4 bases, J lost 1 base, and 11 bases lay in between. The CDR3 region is CASSFGVGSYEQYF. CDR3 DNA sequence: TGTGCCAGCAGTTTTGGGGTCGGTTCCTACGAGCAGTACTTC.

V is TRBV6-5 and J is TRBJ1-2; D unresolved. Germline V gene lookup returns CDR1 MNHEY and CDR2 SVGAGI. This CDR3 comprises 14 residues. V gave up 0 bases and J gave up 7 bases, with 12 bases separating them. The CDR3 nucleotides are TGTGCCAGCAGTTACTCGCGGGCAGGCCGTGGCTACACCTTC. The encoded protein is CASSYSRAGRGYTF.

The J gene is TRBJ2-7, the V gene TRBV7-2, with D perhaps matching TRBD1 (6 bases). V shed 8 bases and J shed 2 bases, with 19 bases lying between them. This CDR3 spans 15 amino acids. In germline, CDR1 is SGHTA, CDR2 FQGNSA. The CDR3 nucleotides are TGTGCCAGCTCTCCAAAGGGGGACCACACCTACGAGCAGTACTTC. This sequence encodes CASSPKGDHTYEQYF.

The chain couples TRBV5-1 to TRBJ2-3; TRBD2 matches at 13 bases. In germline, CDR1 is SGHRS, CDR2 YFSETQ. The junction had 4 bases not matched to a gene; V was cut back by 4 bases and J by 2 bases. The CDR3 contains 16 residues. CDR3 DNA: TGCGCCAGCAGCCAGGGACTAGCGGGACACACAGATACGCAGTATTTT. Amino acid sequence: CASSQGLAGHTDTQYF. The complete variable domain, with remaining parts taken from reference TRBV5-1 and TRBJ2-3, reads KAGVTQTPRYLIKTRGQQVTLSCSPISGHRSVSWYQQTPGQGLQFLFEYFSETQRNKGNFPGRFSGRQFSNSRSEMNVSTLELGDSALYLCASSQGLAGHTDTQYFGPGTRLTVL.

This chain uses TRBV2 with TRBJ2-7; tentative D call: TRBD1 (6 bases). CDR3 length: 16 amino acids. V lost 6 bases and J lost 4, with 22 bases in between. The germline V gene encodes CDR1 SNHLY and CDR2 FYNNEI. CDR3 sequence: CASSRAGTLNQYEQYF. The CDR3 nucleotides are TGTGCCAGCAGCAGAGCTGGGACATTAAACCAATACGAGCAGTACTTC.

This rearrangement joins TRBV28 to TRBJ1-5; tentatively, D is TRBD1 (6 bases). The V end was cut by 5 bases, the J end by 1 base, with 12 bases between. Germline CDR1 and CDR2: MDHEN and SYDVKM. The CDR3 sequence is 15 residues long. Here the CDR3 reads CASSVRGGSNQPQHF. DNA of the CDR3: TGTGCCAGCAGTGTCAGGGGCGGGAGCAATCAGCCCCAGCATTTT.

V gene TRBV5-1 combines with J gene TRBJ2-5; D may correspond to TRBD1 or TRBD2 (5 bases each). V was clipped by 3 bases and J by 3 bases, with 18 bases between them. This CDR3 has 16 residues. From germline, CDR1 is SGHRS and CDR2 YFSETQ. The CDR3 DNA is TGCGCCAGCAGCTCCCCCCAGGGACCCAAAGAAGAGACCCAGTACTTC. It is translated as CASSSPQGPKEETQYF.